The 31 T cell receptor beta chains reported below all come from one sample, sequenced in a study of cytomegalovirus exposure and HLA in healthy donors. Researchers ran the PCR with 60 Vbeta and 13 Jbeta primers. The method was immunoSEQ multiplex PCR; TCRdb's version includes in-frame clones alone and lacks a portion of them. The sample totals 95,000 to 110,000 clones. Input material: PBMCs. The receptors were gathered from a man in his forties in good health and CMV-seronegative.

The gene calls are TRBV30 and TRBJ2-2; a weak D match, TRBD1 (6 bases). CDR3 size: 16 residues. Looked up from germline, CDR1 is GTSNPN and CDR2 is SVGIG (reference sequence). The V end was cut by 0 bases, the J end by 7 bases, with 18 bases between. The CDR3 DNA reads TGTGCCTGGAGTGTCAATCAGGGTTCAGGGGACGGGGAGCTGTTTTTT. Residues: CAWSVNQGSGDGELFF.

This chain uses TRBV29-1 with TRBJ1-2, with 7 bases that match TRBD1. The ends lost 5 bases at V and 5 bases at J; junction bases unmatched: 8. Germline V CDR1 and CDR2: SQVTM, ANQGSEA. This CDR3 spans 13 amino acids. The CDR3 is CSVRRQGKYGYTF. The CDR3 nucleotides are TGCAGCGTTAGGAGACAGGGAAAGTATGGCTACACCTTC.

The V gene is TRBV6-5, the J gene TRBJ1-2, with D unresolved. With 6 bases removed from V and 1 base from J, the gap between germline ends came to 9 bases. The CDR3 runs to 13 residues. Germline CDR1 is MNHEY and CDR2 is SVGAGI. The CDR3 coding sequence is TGTGCCAGCAGGCGGGAATTTAACTATGGCTACACCTTC. This gives the protein CASRREFNYGYTF.

This rearrangement joins TRBV7-8 to TRBJ2-5; possibly TRBD1 for D (6 bases). The V gene's germline CDR1 is SGHVS and CDR2 FQNEAQ. Trimming removed 5 bases from V and 2 bases from J, with 15 bases in between. This CDR3 region has 15 residues. This CDR3 is CASSGTRTEQETQYF. In DNA, the CDR3 is TGTGCCAGCAGCGGGACCCGGACAGAACAAGAGACCCAGTACTTC.

The rearrangement joins TRBV6-1 to TRBJ2-2, with 11 bases identical to TRBD2. V shed 6 bases, J shed 3 bases, and the junction held 3 bases outside the gene matches. This CDR3 is 15 amino acids long. The germline CDR1 and CDR2 sequences are MNHNS and SASEGT. The CDR3: CASRISGGDTGELFF. The CDR3 bases are TGTGCCAGCAGGATTAGCGGGGGGGACACCGGGGAGCTGTTTTTT.

The rearrangement links TRBV7-6 to TRBJ1-3, with D hard to call. CDR3 size: 14 residues. The ends were cut back, 1 base at V and 0 bases at J, with 4 bases in the middle. Germline values: CDR1 SGHVS, CDR2 FNYEAQ. Here the CDR3 reads CASSLVSSGNTIYF. The CDR3 bases are TGTGCCAGCAGCTTAGTGAGCTCTGGAAACACCATATATTTT. Together with reference TRBV7-6 and TRBJ1-3, the CDR3 gives the full variable domain: GAGVSQSPRYKVTKRGQDVALRCDPISGHVSLYWYRQALGQGPEFLTYFNYEAQQDKSGLPNDRFSAERPEGSISTLTIQRTEQRDSAMYRCASSLVSSGNTIYFGEGSWLTVV.

This sequence joins TRBV7-2 and TRBJ2-1; TRBD1 matches 8 bases. The trim removed 6 bases at V and 7 bases at J, leaving 8 bases unmatched. The length of the CDR3 is 14 residues. Germline V gene lookup returns CDR1 SGHTA and CDR2 FQGNSA. CDR3: CASRDRQGSNEQFF. The DNA for the CDR3 is TGTGCCAGCAGAGACAGACAGGGGTCAAATGAGCAGTTCTTC.

The genes are TRBV10-3 and TRBJ1-2, with D possibly matching TRBD1 (5 bases). Germline assignment: CDR1 ENHRY and CDR2 SYGVKD. The V and J ends lost 7 bases and 4 bases respectively, with 16 bases between them. This CDR3 contains 14 residues. In DNA form, the CDR3 reads TGTGCCATCACCGGGACTGCGGACGGCTATGGCTACACCTTC. Its translation is CAITGTADGYGYTF.

The V and J genes are TRBV7-9 and TRBJ2-2, with D possibly matching TRBD2 (5 bases). V shed 1 base and J shed 5 bases, with 11 bases lying between them. The CDR3 spans 15 residues. Germline assignment: CDR1 SEHNR and CDR2 FQNEAQ (reference sequence). Here the CDR3 DNA reads TGTGCCAGCAGCTTAGGTTGGGGAGAGACCGGGGAGCTGTTTTTT. Amino acids: CASSLGWGETGELFF.

The chain joins TRBV5-1 to TRBJ2-3; tentatively, D is TRBD2 (6 bases). The CDR3 length is 18 residues. Germline V gene data show CDR1 as SGHRS and CDR2 as YFSETQ. V was trimmed by 2 bases and J by 2 bases, leaving 21 bases between them. CDR3 nucleotide sequence: TGCGCCAGCAGCTTCACCGGCCGGAGGGACCATTCCACAGATACGCAGTATTTT. It yields the protein CASSFTGRRDHSTDTQYF.

The chain carries TRBV4-3 and TRBJ2-3; 10 positions match TRBD2. The CDR3 spans 16 residues. V lost 1 base, J lost 4 bases, and 5 bases stayed unmatched. From germline, CDR1 is LGHNA and CDR2 YSLEER. Written as DNA, the CDR3 is TGCGCCAGCAGCCAAGTAGCGGGAGGCGTTTCAGATACGCAGTATTTT. As protein: CASSQVAGGVSDTQYF.

This sequence joins TRBV5-4 and TRBJ2-7; 10 bases agree with TRBD2. This CDR3 spans 14 amino acids. Germline trimming cut 4 bases from V and 5 bases from J; bases unmatched to any gene: 6. Looked up from germline, CDR1 is SGHNT and CDR2 is YYREEE (reference sequence). The CDR3 here is CASSHPLAGDEQYF. The CDR3 DNA reads as TGTGCCAGCAGCCACCCCCTAGCGGGGGACGAGCAGTACTTC.

The CDR3: CASSLGGQGRSTIYF. CDR3 DNA: TGCGCCAGCAGCTTGGGGGGACAGGGAAGATCCACCATATATTTT. The chain recombines TRBV5-1 with TRBJ1-3; 9 bases match TRBD1. CDR3 size: 15 residues. Trimming at V came to 0 bases and at J to 9 bases, leaving 7 bases not matched to a gene. Looked up from germline, CDR1 is SGHRS and CDR2 is YFSETQ.

V is TRBV28 and J is TRBJ1-5; TRBD1 might be the D (5 bases). CDR1 and CDR2 from the germline V gene are MDHEN and SYDVKM. V gave up 8 bases and J gave up 2 bases, with 13 bases separating them. The CDR3 spans 14 residues. CDR3 coding DNA: TGTGCCAGCGCTACAGGTTTTGGCAATCAGCCCCAGCATTTT. This translates into CASATGFGNQPQHF.

Regarding this clone: The junction differs from germline at one of its ends, possibly a read error. V is TRBV15 and J is TRBJ1-4, with no clear D. Germline-derived CDR1 and CDR2 are LNHNV and YYDKDF (reference sequence). The CDR3 loop spans 16 amino acids. The chain's CDR3 is CATSRGFQAEGRKTVF. The CDR3 DNA sequence: TGTGCCACCAGCAGAGGATTTCAGGCGGAGGGCAGAAAAACTGTTTTT.

The chain joins TRBV6-4 to TRBJ2-1, with TRBD2 identical over 11 bases. The CDR3 has 15 residues. Germline V lookup: CDR1 MRHNA, CDR2 SNTAGT. The V segment lost 3 bases and the J segment 8 bases; nucleotides outside the gene matches: 6. CDR3 sequence reads: CASSETSGSMYEQFF. CDR3 coding DNA: TGTGCCAGCAGTGAAACTAGCGGGAGTATGTATGAGCAGTTCTTC.

About this clone itself: Germline is not matched at one junction end, which may reflect a read error. The chain joins TRBV13 to TRBJ2-1; D is ambiguous. In germline, CDR1 is PRHDT, CDR2 FYEKMQ (reference sequence). This CDR3 has 16 residues. The CDR3 loop reads CASSLSAASSHNEQFF. CDR3 bases: TGTGCCAGCAGCTTATCGGCAGCGAGCTCCCACAATGAGCAGTTCTTC.

The CDR3 coding sequence is TGTGCCAGCAACTCCCGTGGGGGGGCTCAAGAGACCCAGTACTTC. Translating gives CASNSRGGAQETQYF. The chain couples TRBV9 to TRBJ2-5; D possibly corresponds to TRBD2 (7 bases). Germline lookup yields CDR1 SGDLS and CDR2 YYNGEE. Trimming took 6 bases from V and 2 from J, leaving 17 bases between them. The CDR3 contains 15 residues.

The chain is built from TRBV5-6 and TRBJ1-1; 9 nucleotides line up with TRBD1. Germline V gene lookup returns CDR1 SGHDT and CDR2 YYEEEE. J lost 3 bases, V lost 4 bases, and 4 bases had no gene match. This CDR3 spans 14 amino acids. The CDR3 here is CASSGTGRYTEAFF. The CDR3 nucleotides read TGTGCCAGCAGCGGGACAGGGAGGTACACTGAAGCTTTCTTT.

V usage is TRBV5-1 and J usage is TRBJ1-6; D uncertain. V was trimmed by 1 base and J by 10 bases, leaving 15 bases between them. Germline V gene lookup returns CDR1 SGHRS and CDR2 YFSETQ. The CDR3 is made up of 15 amino acids. The CDR3 here is CASSLFGEVASPLHF. The CDR3 nucleotides read TGCGCCAGCAGCTTGTTTGGGGAGGTCGCCTCACCCCTCCACTTT.

This chain links TRBV7-2 with TRBJ2-1; the match to TRBD2 covers 12 bases. Germline assignment: CDR1 SGHTA and CDR2 FQGNSA. CDR3 size: 18 residues. V lost 0 bases, J lost 3 bases, and 6 bases stayed unmatched. Here the CDR3 DNA reads TGTGCCAGCAGCTTAGCGCCAAGGACTAGCGGGGTCTACAATGAGCAGTTCTTC. This sequence encodes CASSLAPRTSGVYNEQFF.

J is TRBJ2-7 and V is TRBV7-9, with D possibly TRBD2 on 5 matching bases. The CDR3 contains 14 residues. V dropped 5 bases and J dropped 7 bases, with 18 bases sitting between them. In germline, CDR1 is SEHNR, CDR2 FQNEAQ (reference sequence). The CDR3 nucleotides read TGTGCCAGCAGCCCCCGGAGGTCCTTCGGGGAGCAGTACTTC. Residues: CASSPRRSFGEQYF.

The chain carries TRBV18 and TRBJ1-2; 11 nucleotides line up with TRBD1. V gave up 3 bases and J gave up 8 bases; unmatched junction bases: 5. CDR3 length equals 14 residues. CDR1 and CDR2 from the germline V gene are KGHSH and LQKENI. The CDR3 here is CASSPGDRGSGYTF. CDR3 in DNA: TGTGCCAGCTCACCTGGGGACAGGGGGTCCGGCTACACCTTC.

The CDR3 region is CASSRYYRDRETDTQYF. The CDR3 DNA sequence: TGTGCCAGCAGTCGGTACTACCGGGACAGGGAGACAGATACGCAGTATTTT. This chain joins TRBV27 and TRBJ2-3; 9 bases align to TRBD1. From germline, CDR1 is MNHEY and CDR2 SMNVEV (reference sequence). Trimming cost V 5 bases and J 3 bases; bases outside gene matches: 12. CDR3 length: 17 amino acids.

The chain has TRBV19 and TRBJ2-3; TRBD1 might be the D (6 bases). V lost 5 bases and J 4 bases, leaving 19 bases between the germline ends. This CDR3 is built from 16 residues. Germline V gene sequence: CDR1 LNHDA, CDR2 SQIVND (reference sequence). The CDR3 coding sequence is TGTGCCAGTAGTGCGATCAGGGGTATCAGAGCAGATACGCAGTATTTT. This codes for CASSAIRGIRADTQYF.

The chain employs TRBV28 and TRBJ2-1; 15 nucleotides align to TRBD2. With 7 bases clipped from V and 15 bases from J, the junction kept 19 bases outside the gene matches. The CDR3 runs 17 residues. CDR1 and CDR2 from the germline V gene are MDHEN and SYDVKM. In DNA, the CDR3 is TGTGCCAGCATTGAGGGGGGAAAGGGACTAGCGGGAGGAATTAGGTTCTTC. Amino acids: CASIEGGKGLAGGIRFF.

J is TRBJ2-1 and V is TRBV5-4, with D perhaps matching TRBD2 (6 bases). The V gene's germline CDR1 is SGHNT and CDR2 YYREEE (reference sequence). The ends were cut back, 0 bases at V and 5 bases at J, with 15 bases in the middle. This CDR3 contains 16 residues. DNA of the CDR3: TGTGCCAGCAGCTTGGCGGGAGTTCTCAGAAACAATGAGCAGTTCTTC. The encoded protein is CASSLAGVLRNNEQFF.

This rearrangement joins TRBV18 to TRBJ2-2; the match to TRBD2 covers 10 bases. Unmatched junction bases numbered 3, after V lost 2 bases and J lost 0 bases. This CDR3 spans 17 amino acids. Germline CDR1 is KGHSH and CDR2 is LQKENI. CDR3 region: CASSPTSGKANTGELFF. In DNA form, the CDR3 reads TGTGCCAGCTCACCAACTAGCGGGAAAGCGAACACCGGGGAGCTGTTTTTT.

The genes are TRBV4-1 and TRBJ1-1; D might be TRBD1 (5 bases). Germline V gene lookup returns CDR1 MGHRA and CDR2 YSYEKL. The CDR3 is 16 amino acids. The V gene lost 4 bases and the J gene lost 4 bases, with 19 bases spanning the gap. CDR3 region: CASSPSGLSGRTEAFF. The CDR3 DNA reads as TGCGCCAGCAGCCCATCGGGACTGTCCGGGCGCACTGAAGCTTTCTTT.

The rearrangement joins TRBV27 to TRBJ2-1; 9 nucleotides agree with TRBD2. The V segment lost 4 bases and the J segment 7 bases; nucleotides outside the gene matches: 5. The CDR3 is 14 residues long. Germline V gene lookup returns CDR1 MNHEY and CDR2 SMNVEV (reference sequence). The DNA of the CDR3 is TGTGCCAGCAGTTCTAGCGGGATGTTGAATGAGCAGTTCTTC. It yields the protein CASSSSGMLNEQFF.

The chain couples TRBV18 to TRBJ1-5; 7 positions agree with TRBD1. V shed 5 bases, J shed 6 bases, and the junction held 7 bases outside the gene matches. There are 14 residues in the CDR3. Germline loops: CDR1 KGHSH, CDR2 LQKENI. The CDR3 loop reads CASSSTGQLQPQHF. CDR3 DNA: TGTGCCAGCTCAAGTACGGGACAGCTTCAGCCCCAGCATTTT.